The 12 T cell receptor beta chains reported below all come from one sample, sequenced in a study of cytomegalovirus exposure and HLA in healthy donors. The study ran its PCR with 60 Vbeta and 13 Jbeta primers. TCRdb's table, derived via immunoSEQ multiplex PCR, lists solely in-frame clones and lacks some. The sample shows roughly 120,000 clones, less than 85% of them seen only once. The sequencing input was PBMCs. The receptor source for this set is a man aged 25 to 45 in good health and CMV-seropositive.

The rearrangement joins TRBV5-1 to TRBJ2-4; weak D call: TRBD1 (6 bases). Per the germline V gene, CDR1 is SGHRS and CDR2 is YFSETQ. The V end lost 0 bases, the J end lost 2 bases, and 12 bases lay between the germline ends. This CDR3 is 16 amino acids long. CDR3 residues: CASSLALGDTKNIQYF. The CDR3 bases are TGCGCCAGCAGCTTGGCCCTGGGGGACACCAAAAACATTCAGTACTTC.

The chain employs TRBV30 and TRBJ2-7, with 8 bases identical to TRBD1. The CDR3 consists of 12 residues. V gave up 4 bases and J gave up 3 bases; unmatched junction bases: 2. Germline loops: CDR1 GTSNPN, CDR2 SVGIG (reference sequence). CDR3 nucleotide sequence: TGTGCCTGGACCAGGGGGCACTACGAGCAGTACTTC. It yields the protein CAWTRGHYEQYF.

This chain connects TRBV15 to TRBJ1-5; the match to TRBD1 covers 7 bases. CDR1 is LNHNV, CDR2 YYDKDF, per germline (reference sequence). This CDR3 comprises 15 residues. V lost 1 base and J lost 1; bases outside the gene matches: 1. CDR3 bases: TGTGCCACCAGCAGAGGCAGGGGGAGCAATCAGCCCCAGCATTTT. This encodes CATSRGRGSNQPQHF.

The rearrangement links TRBV7-8 to TRBJ1-3; perhaps TRBD1 as D (6 bases). Germline CDR1 and CDR2: SGHVS and FQNEAQ. V dropped 5 bases and J dropped 9 bases, with 20 bases sitting between them. CDR3 length: 15 residues. CDR3 sequence reads: CASSGQRTYDGTIYF. The DNA of the CDR3 is TGTGCCAGCAGCGGACAGCGAACCTATGACGGCACCATATATTTT. The full variable domain, with the rest looked up from reference TRBV7-8 and TRBJ1-3, is GAGVSQSPRYKVAKRGQDVALRCDPISGHVSLFWYQQALGQGPEFLTYFQNEAQLDKSGLPSDRFFAERPEGSVSTLKIQRTQQEDSAVYLCASSGQRTYDGTIYFGEGSWLTVV.

The chain carries TRBV11-2 and TRBJ2-1; D perhaps matches TRBD1 (5 bases). Germline CDR1 SGHAT, CDR2 FQNNGV. The CDR3 is 12 residues long. The ends were cut back, 1 base at V and 8 bases at J, with 6 bases in the middle. CDR3 DNA sequence: TGTGCCAGCAGCTTAGGGGGCGATGAGCAGTTCTTC. Its protein product is CASSLGGDEQFF.

V is TRBV2 and J is TRBJ1-2, with 9 nucleotides matching TRBD1. J gave up 3 bases and V 9 bases, and 8 bases lay outside the gene matches. Germline values: CDR1 SNHLY, CDR2 FYNNEI. This CDR3 has 14 residues. CDR3: CARPLTGGDYGYTF. The DNA of the CDR3 is TGTGCCAGACCGCTGACAGGGGGGGACTATGGCTACACCTTC.

This chain joins TRBV7-8 and TRBJ2-3, with no clear D. This CDR3 spans 16 amino acids. Germline V gives CDR1 SGHVS, CDR2 FQNEAQ. Trimming removed 1 base at V and 1 base at J, with 12 bases between. CDR3 region: CASSLVRDFGTDTQYF. In nucleotides, the CDR3 is TGTGCCAGCAGCTTAGTTAGAGACTTTGGCACAGATACGCAGTATTTT.

The CDR3 coding sequence is TGTGCCAGCAGCTTAGTAAACACTGAAGCTTTCTTT. This gives the protein CASSLVNTEAFF. The chain recombines TRBV7-9 with TRBJ1-1; D is uncertain. With 1 base removed from V and 2 bases from J, the gap between germline ends came to 2 bases. Germline CDR1 and CDR2: SEHNR and FQNEAQ (reference sequence). The CDR3 covers 12 residues.

The J gene is TRBJ1-5, the V gene TRBV2; D is unresolved. The CDR3 sequence is 13 residues long. Per germline, CDR1 SNHLY and CDR2 FYNNEI. Between the trimmed V and J ends, which lost 7 bases and 7 bases, there was a span of 14 bases. CDR3 amino acids: CASTLAIGQPQHF. DNA for the CDR3: TGTGCCAGCACCTTAGCCATTGGGCAGCCCCAGCATTTT. The full variable domain, with the rest looked up from reference TRBV2 and TRBJ1-5, is EPEVTQTPSHQVTQMGQEVILRCVPISNHLYFYWYRQILGQKVEFLVSFYNNEISEKSEIFDDQFSVERPDGSNFTLKIRSTKLEDSAMYFCASTLAIGQPQHFGDGTRLSIL.

This chain uses TRBV28 with TRBJ2-3; TRBD2 agrees at 8 bases. The CDR3 runs to 16 residues. Germline V gives CDR1 MDHEN, CDR2 SYDVKM. Trimming cost V 2 bases and J 9 bases; bases outside gene matches: 13. The CDR3 loop reads CASSLGPGGSLGTQYF. CDR3 coding DNA: TGTGCCAGCAGTTTAGGTCCGGGGGGGAGTCTAGGGACGCAGTATTTT.

The genes are TRBV9 and TRBJ1-4, with D maybe TRBD1 (6 bases). The CDR3 runs 18 residues. Germline lookup yields CDR1 SGDLS and CDR2 YYNGEE. V shed 6 bases and J shed 5 bases, with 26 bases lying between them. This CDR3 reads CASTPGGGVRAANEKLFF. CDR3 in DNA: TGTGCCAGCACCCCGGGGGGGGGCGTCCGCGCCGCGAATGAAAAACTGTTTTTT.

The V and J genes are TRBV2 and TRBJ2-3; TRBD2 matches 11 bases. CDR1 and CDR2 from the germline V gene are SNHLY and FYNNEI. V dropped 4 bases and J dropped 0; count of bases not matched to a gene: 3. The CDR3 sequence is 16 residues long. CDR3 sequence reads: CASSGLAGRSTDTQYF. CDR3 coding DNA: TGTGCCAGCAGTGGACTAGCGGGGAGGAGCACAGATACGCAGTATTTT.